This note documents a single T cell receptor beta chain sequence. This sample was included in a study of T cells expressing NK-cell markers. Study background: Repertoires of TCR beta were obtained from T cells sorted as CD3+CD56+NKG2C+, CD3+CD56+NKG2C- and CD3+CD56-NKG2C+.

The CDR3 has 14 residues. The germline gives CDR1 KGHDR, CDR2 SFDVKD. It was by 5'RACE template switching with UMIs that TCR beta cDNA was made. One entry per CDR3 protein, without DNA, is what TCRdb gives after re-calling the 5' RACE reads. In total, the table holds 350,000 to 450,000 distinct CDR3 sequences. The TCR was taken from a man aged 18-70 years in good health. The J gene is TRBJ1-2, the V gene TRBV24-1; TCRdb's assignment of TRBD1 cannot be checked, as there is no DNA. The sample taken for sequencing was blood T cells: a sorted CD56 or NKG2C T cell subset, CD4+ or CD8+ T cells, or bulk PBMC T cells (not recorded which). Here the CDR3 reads CATRDTGGVYGYTF.